The clone carrying this T cell receptor (beta chain) was seen at least ten times. Its antigen is undetermined. The data derive from a study of regulatory T cells in long-lasting Graves disease. Specified time point: newly diagnosed GD, antithyroid drugs for less than 3 months. PBMCs provided the RNA from which the TCR library was made. Per the germline V gene, CDR1 is SGHRS and CDR2 is YFSETQ. V lost 0 bases and J lost 0; bases outside the gene matches: 5. CDR3 length: 17 residues. Overall study results and limits: Possibly, accuracy suffered from the small sample size. Newly diagnosed Graves' patients exceeded persistent ones in TCR diversity.

Both iRepertoire HTBI primers and Arm-PCR of CDR3 regions were used to build the TCR beta libraries. TCRdb processed the multiplex PCR reads anew with MiXCR; each CDR3 protein has one entry. The sample records around 250,000 distinct CDR3 sequences, around 20% being singletons. The TCR comes from a female donor with Graves disease. The sample was peripheral blood mononuclear cells (PBMCs), taken at new diagnosis, from a patient treated with antithyroid drugs. The chain employs TRBV5-1 and TRBJ2-3; 9 nucleotides agree with TRBD2. CDR3 DNA: TGCGCCAGCAGCTTGGCCTCTAGCGGGGTTAGCACAGATACGCAGTATTTT. Its protein product is CASSLASSGVSTDTQYF.